Listed below are T cell receptor beta chains from one sample, sequenced in a study of T-cell reconstitution after alpha-beta-depleted transplantation in children. MiXCR, applied by TCRdb to the PCR reads, yields one record per CDR3 protein. This table holds around 500,000 distinct CDR3 sequences, 23% found once. The sample consisted of PBMCs, mostly from graft donor cells, taken 360 days after TCRalphabeta/CD19-depleted stem cell transplant. These receptors were obtained from a boy under three years old who had a stem cell transplant for acute myeloid leukemia, so the T cells may come from the graft donor. Both conserved end residues are part of each CDR3. The order of the fields is V gene, J gene, D gene, clone size, CDR3 protein. A D gene is named only where the DNA matches it firmly. Where a row states a size, it is once, few, many or the class of an expanded clone; other rows omit it.

>TRBV7-2|TRBJ1-2|.|.
CASSLGPVGTKNYGYTF
>TRBV20-1|TRBJ2-1|.|few
CSADLRGGWDEQFF
>TRBV9|TRBJ1-5|.|few
CASSVGNNQPQHF
>TRBV12-3/TRBV12-4|TRBJ1-2|.|.
CASSGSFGNYGYTF
>TRBV5-6|TRBJ2-7|.|many
CASSSLVPRTEYF
>TRBV4-1|TRBJ2-4|.|few
CASSPGQARGLAKNIQYF
>TRBV27|TRBJ2-3|TRBD1|many
CASSWGRQGGDTQYF
>TRBV11-2|TRBJ2-3|.|.
CASSLGASYLTDTQYF
>TRBV5-5|TRBJ1-5|TRBD1|many
CASSLQTGGNQPQHF
>TRBV12-3/TRBV12-4|TRBJ1-5|.|few
CASSLTTTANQPQHF
>TRBV7-9|TRBJ2-7|TRBD1|.
CASSRRRGYSYEQYF
>TRBV18|TRBJ2-1|.|many
CASSPQEGWEQFF
>TRBV28|TRBJ1-6|.|.
CASTLGRPNSPLHF
>TRBV6-5|TRBJ1-2|TRBD1|many
CASTSRDRGIGYTF
>TRBV20-1|TRBJ1-1|TRBD1|few
CSARDGDREYVEAFF
>TRBV15|TRBJ2-1|.|many
CATSRSGRYNEQFF
>TRBV6-5|TRBJ2-2|TRBD2|few
CASSYSVVSGSYTGELFF
>TRBV27|TRBJ2-3|.|few
CASSLSPGLSTDTQYF
>TRBV11-1|TRBJ2-6|.|once
CASSSRSTGSGGANVLTF
>TRBV20-1|TRBJ1-1|.|many
CSARVTGRDTEAFF
>TRBV12-3/TRBV12-4|TRBJ2-2|TRBD2|many
CASSGLAGGLVTGELFF
>TRBV19|TRBJ2-1|.|.
CASSIIGGDNEQFF
>TRBV11-2|TRBJ2-3|.|.
CASSSSETSVAVTDTQYF
>TRBV29-1|TRBJ2-1|.|many
CSVEKGYNEQFF
>TRBV12-3/TRBV12-4|TRBJ2-5|.|many
CASRLVVQETQYF
>TRBV12-3/TRBV12-4|TRBJ2-2|.|many
CASSRQYTGELFF
>TRBV20-1|TRBJ1-3|.|few
CSARGGGRNSGNTIYF
>TRBV28|TRBJ2-5|TRBD1|many
CASSNRGIQETQYF
>TRBV7-9|TRBJ2-1|TRBD2|.
CASSLIGTSGYNEQFF
>TRBV6-6|TRBJ1-6|.|.
CASRGPGRSPLHF
>TRBV4-1|TRBJ2-5|TRBD1|many
CASSQTWGATGGETQYF
>TRBV20-1|TRBJ2-5|TRBD1|few
CSVTTGEETQYF